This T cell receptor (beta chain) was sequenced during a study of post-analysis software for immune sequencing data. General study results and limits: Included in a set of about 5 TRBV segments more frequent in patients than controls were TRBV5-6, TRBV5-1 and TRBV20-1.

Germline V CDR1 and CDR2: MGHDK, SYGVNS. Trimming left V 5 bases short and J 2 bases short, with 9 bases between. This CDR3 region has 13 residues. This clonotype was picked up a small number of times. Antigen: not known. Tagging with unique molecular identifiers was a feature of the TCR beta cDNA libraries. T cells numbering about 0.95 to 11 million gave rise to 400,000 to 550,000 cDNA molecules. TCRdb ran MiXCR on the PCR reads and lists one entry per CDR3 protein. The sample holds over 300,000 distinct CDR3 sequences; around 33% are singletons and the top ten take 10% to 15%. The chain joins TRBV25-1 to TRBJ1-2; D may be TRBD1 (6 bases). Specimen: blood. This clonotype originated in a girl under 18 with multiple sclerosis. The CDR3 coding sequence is TGTGCCAGCAGTCACAGGGAGAACTATGGCTACACCTTC. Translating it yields CASSHRENYGYTF.